The entry that follows covers one T cell receptor (beta chain) sequence. Its antigen is still unknown. The junction departs from the called germline gene at one end, perhaps through a read error. This entry belongs to a study of OX40 agonist ivuxolimab in advanced cancers. Findings of the study overall: Mean expanded clone counts were higher in CD8+ than CD4+ T cells.

The table came from immunoSEQ multiplex PCR; TCRdb's copy has only in-frame clones and leaves some out. The profile shows over 10,000 clones, 70% to 85% of them singletons. The CDR3 sequence is 15 residues long. Germline CDR1 MGHRA, CDR2 YSYEKL. Blood specimens came from baseline, cycle 4 day 1, and cycle 7 day 1. Specimen: CD4+ or CD8+ T cells sorted from blood, collected in a trial of the OX40 agonist ivuxolimab. This chain links TRBV4-1 with TRBJ1-5, with D possibly TRBD1 on 6 matching bases. The clonotype was recovered from an adult with an advanced solid tumor such as melanoma, head and neck, liver or kidney cancer. CDR3 loop: CASSQVLGGNHPQHF. The CDR3 DNA reads TGCGCCAGCAGCCAAGTTTTAGGGGGTAATCACCCCCAGCATTTT.